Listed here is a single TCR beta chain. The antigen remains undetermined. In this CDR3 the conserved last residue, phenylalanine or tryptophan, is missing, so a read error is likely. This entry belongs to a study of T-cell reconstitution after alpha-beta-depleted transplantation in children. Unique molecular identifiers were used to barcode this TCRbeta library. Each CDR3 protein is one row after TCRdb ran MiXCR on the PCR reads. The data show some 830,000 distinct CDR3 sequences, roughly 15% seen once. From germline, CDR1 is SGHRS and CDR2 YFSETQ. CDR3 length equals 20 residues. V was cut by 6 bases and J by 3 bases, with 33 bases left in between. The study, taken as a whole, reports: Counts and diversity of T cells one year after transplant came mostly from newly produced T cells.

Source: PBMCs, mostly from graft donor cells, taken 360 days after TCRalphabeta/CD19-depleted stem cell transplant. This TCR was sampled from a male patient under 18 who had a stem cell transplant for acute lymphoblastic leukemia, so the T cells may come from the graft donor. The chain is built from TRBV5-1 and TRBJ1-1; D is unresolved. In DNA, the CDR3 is TGCGCCAGCATGGGTGCTCCCCTCTCGACGCTGCTTGTTAGCGACACTGAAGCTTTCTAT. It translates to CASMGAPLSTLLVSDTEAFY.